These T cell receptor beta chains were read from a single sample in a study of T cells in tumors after PD-1 blockade. Clones were read by immunoSEQ multiplex PCR, and TCRdb kept only the in-frame ones, dropping some. The sample shows 15,000 to 20,000 clones, around 85% of them seen only once. The sample was PBMCs, taken after anti-PD-1 therapy. These receptors originate from a human donor with advanced basal cell or squamous cell carcinoma (not recorded which). CDR3s include the opening cysteine and the closing phenylalanine or tryptophan. A D gene is named only where the DNA matches it firmly. Clone size is stated in some rows and not others, as once, few, many or a class when expanded.

v_call	j_call	d_call	clone_size	cdr3_nt	cdr3_aa
TRBV7-2	TRBJ2-7	TRBD2	.	TGTGCCAGCAGCCGGACTAGCGGGAGGGGCGAGCAGTACTTC	CASSRTSGRGEQYF
TRBV5-1	TRBJ2-7	TRBD1	.	TGCGCCAGCAGCTTGGGACAGGGGTTCTACGAGCAGTACTTC	CASSLGQGFYEQYF
TRBV5-1	TRBJ1-6	.	.	TGCGCCAGCAGTGAAGGGAGCTCCTATAATTCACCCCTCCACTTT	CASSEGSSYNSPLHF
TRBV19	TRBJ1-1	TRBD1	.	TGTGCCAGTATAACCGGGACAGGGGGGACTGAAGCTTTCTTT	CASITGTGGTEAFF
TRBV6-6	TRBJ2-4	.	.	TGTGCCAGCAGTACAAATTTAGCCAAAAACATTCAGTACTTC	CASSTNLAKNIQYF
TRBV6-1	TRBJ1-2	.	.	TGTGCCAGCAGTGAGGGATCCTGGGGCTACACCTTC	CASSEGSWGYTF
TRBV27	TRBJ2-1	TRBD1	once	TGTGCCAGCAGTTTCCGCGCCGTCCCGGGACAGGGGCCCAGCTCCCACAATGAGCAGTTCTTC	CASSFRAVPGQGPSSHNEQFF
TRBV18	TRBJ2-5	.	few	TGTGCCAGCTCACCACCGTCGGCTATCCAAGAGACCCAGTACTTC	CASSPPSAIQETQYF
TRBV5-1	TRBJ2-7	.	.	TGCGCCAGCAGCTACGCCCTGGTGCGTGAGCAGTACTTC	CASSYALVREQYF
TRBV4-2	TRBJ2-5	TRBD2	.	TGTGCCAGCAGCCAAGAAGGGAGTAGCGGGGGAATACAAGAGACCCAGTACTTC	CASSQEGSSGGIQETQYF
TRBV10-3	TRBJ2-1	.	.	TGTGCCATCAGTGAGTTAGACAGCCACAGCATCAATGAGCAGTTCTTC	CAISELDSHSINEQFF
TRBV29-1	TRBJ2-1	TRBD2	.	TGCAGCGTTGTCGGGACTAGCGGGAGGAACTACAATGAGCAGTTCTTC	CSVVGTSGRNYNEQFF
TRBV19	TRBJ2-1	.	.	TGTGCCAGTAGTATAGATCCGGGACTTTACAATGAGCAGTTCTTC	CASSIDPGLYNEQFF
TRBV18	TRBJ2-1	.	.	TGTGCCAGCTCACCACCGCAGGCCCGCCCAGTAAGTAATGAGCAGTTCTTC	CASSPPQARPVSNEQFF
TRBV28	TRBJ1-5	.	.	TGTGCCAGCAGAGCGGGAGGAAGCAATCAGCCCCAGCATTTT	CASRAGGSNQPQHF
TRBV5-1	TRBJ2-5	.	.	TGCGCCAGCAGCTTGGCTATAGGAGAGACCCAGTACTTC	CASSLAIGETQYF
TRBV5-6	TRBJ1-6	.	.	TGTGCCAGCACTCCGGGGCCCGTCGGCGATTCACCCCTCCACTTT	CASTPGPVGDSPLHF
TRBV7-3	TRBJ1-1	.	.	TGTGCCAGCAGCGAAAACTCAGGGGCCACTGAAGCTTTCTTT	CASSENSGATEAFF
TRBV7-6	TRBJ2-7	.	.	TGTGCCAGCAGCGCCTCTAGCCCTCGGGAGCAGTACTTC	CASSASSPREQYF
TRBV7-9	TRBJ2-1	.	.	TGTGCCAGCAGCTTATCAGGATCAGGGAATGAGCAGTTCTTC	CASSLSGSGNEQFF